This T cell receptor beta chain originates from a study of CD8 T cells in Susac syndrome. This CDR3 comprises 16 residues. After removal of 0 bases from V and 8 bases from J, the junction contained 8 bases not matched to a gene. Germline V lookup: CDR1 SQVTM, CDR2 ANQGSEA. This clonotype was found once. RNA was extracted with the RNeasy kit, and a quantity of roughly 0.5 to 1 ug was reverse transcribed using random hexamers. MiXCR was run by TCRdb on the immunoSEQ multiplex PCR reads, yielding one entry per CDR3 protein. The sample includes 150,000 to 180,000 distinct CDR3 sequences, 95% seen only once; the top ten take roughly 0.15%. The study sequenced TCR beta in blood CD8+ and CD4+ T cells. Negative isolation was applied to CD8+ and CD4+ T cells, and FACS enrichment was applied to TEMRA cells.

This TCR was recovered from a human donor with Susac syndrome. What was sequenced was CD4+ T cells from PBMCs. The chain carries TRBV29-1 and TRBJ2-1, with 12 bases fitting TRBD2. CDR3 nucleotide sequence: TGCAGCGTTGAAGAGGACAGGCCTAGCGGGGGGGATGAGCAGTTCTTC. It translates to CSVEEDRPSGGDEQFF.